This T cell receptor (beta chain) was sequenced for a study of regulatory dendritic cells for organ transplantation. Study-wide points: Considerable individual heterogeneity was seen in alloreactive memory CD8+ T cells.

About this clone itself: Its cognate antigen is unknown.

Produced via immunoSEQ multiplex PCR; TCRdb's table is partial and in-frame only. The sample contains around 30,000 clones, roughly 85% of which appear only once. Material: naive CD8+ T cells from blood. Subset meaning: CD45RA+ naive T cells. This TCR was recovered from a human donor in good health.

The CDR3 sequence: CASSLARQGGGSEAFF. As DNA, the CDR3 is TGTGCCAGCAGCTTGGCCAGACAGGGGGGTGGATCTGAAGCTTTCTTT. The rearrangement joins TRBV5-4 to TRBJ1-1; the match to TRBD1 covers 9 bases. Germline-derived CDR1 and CDR2 are SGHNT and YYREEE (reference sequence). The J segment lost 6 bases and the V segment lost 0 bases, leaving 9 bases of the junction unmatched. The CDR3 consists of 16 residues.